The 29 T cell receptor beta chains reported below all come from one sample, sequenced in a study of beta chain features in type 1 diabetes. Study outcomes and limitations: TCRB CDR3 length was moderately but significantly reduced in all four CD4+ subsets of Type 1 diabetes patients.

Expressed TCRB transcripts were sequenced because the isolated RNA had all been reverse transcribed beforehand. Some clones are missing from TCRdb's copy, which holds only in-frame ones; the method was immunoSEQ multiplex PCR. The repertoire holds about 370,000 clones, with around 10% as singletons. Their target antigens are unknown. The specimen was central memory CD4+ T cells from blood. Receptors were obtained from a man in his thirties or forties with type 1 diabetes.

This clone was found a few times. The CDR3 spells CASSVGTGGFGLFF. The DNA for the CDR3 is TGTGCCAGCAGCGTAGGGACAGGGGGGTTCGGACTGTTTTTT. This chain links TRBV9 with TRBJ1-4, with 10 bases identical to TRBD1. This CDR3 region has 14 residues. V trimming: 0 bases; J trimming: 13 bases; junction bases outside the gene matches: 6. The germline gives CDR1 SGDLS, CDR2 YYNGEE. Using reference TRBV9 and TRBJ1-4 for the parts outside the CDR3, the full variable domain is DSGVTQTPKHLITATGQRVTLRCSPRSGDLSVYWYQQSLDQGLQFLIQYYNGEERAKGNILERFSAQQFPDLHSELNLSSLELGDSALYFCASSVGTGGFGLFFGSGTQLSVL.

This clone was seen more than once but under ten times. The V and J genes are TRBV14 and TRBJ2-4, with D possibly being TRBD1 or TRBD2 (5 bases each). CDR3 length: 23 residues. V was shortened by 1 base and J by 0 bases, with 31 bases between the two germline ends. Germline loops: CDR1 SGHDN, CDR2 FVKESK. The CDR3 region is CASSQGIWTGDAGQLLAKNIQYF. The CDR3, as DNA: TGTGCCAGCAGCCAAGGAATTTGGACCGGGGACGCCGGCCAATTACTAGCCAAAAACATTCAGTACTTC.

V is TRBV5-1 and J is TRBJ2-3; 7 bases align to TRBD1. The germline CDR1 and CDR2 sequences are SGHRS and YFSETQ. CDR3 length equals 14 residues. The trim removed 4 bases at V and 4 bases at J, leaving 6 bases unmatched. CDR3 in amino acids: CASSTGTESDTQYF. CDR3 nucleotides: TGCGCCAGCAGCACCGGGACAGAGTCAGATACGCAGTATTTT.

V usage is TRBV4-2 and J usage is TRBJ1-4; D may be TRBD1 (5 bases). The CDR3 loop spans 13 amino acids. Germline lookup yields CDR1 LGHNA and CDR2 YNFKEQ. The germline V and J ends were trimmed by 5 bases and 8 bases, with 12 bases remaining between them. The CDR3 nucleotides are TGTGCCAGCAGCTCGAAGGGGACGGAAAAACTGTTTTTT. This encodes CASSSKGTEKLFF.

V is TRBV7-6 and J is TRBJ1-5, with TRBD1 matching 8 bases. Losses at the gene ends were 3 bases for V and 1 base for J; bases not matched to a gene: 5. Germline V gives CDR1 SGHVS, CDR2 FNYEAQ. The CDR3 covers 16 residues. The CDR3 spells CASSLSGTGSNQPQHF. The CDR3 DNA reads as TGTGCCAGCAGCTTGTCCGGGACAGGAAGCAATCAGCCCCAGCATTTT.

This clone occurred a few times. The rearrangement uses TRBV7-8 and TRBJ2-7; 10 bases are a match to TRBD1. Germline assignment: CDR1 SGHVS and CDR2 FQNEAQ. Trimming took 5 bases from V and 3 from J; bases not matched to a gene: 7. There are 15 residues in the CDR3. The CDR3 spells CASSRRQGARYEQYF. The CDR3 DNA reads TGTGCCAGCAGCCGACGACAGGGGGCACGCTACGAGCAGTACTTC.

CDR3 DNA sequence: TGTGCCAGCGGAAAGACAGCGGACACTGAAGCTTTCTTT. Amino acids: CASGKTADTEAFF. The chain links TRBV2 to TRBJ1-1; tentatively, D is TRBD1 (5 bases). V was trimmed by 8 bases and J by 3 bases, leaving 13 bases between them. The CDR3 loop spans 13 amino acids. Germline V gives CDR1 SNHLY, CDR2 FYNNEI.

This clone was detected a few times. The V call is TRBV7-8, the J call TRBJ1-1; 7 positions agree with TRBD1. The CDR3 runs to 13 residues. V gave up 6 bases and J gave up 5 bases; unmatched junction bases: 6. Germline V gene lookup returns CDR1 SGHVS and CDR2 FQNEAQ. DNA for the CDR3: TGTGCCAGCAGTCAAGACAGGGAAACTGAAGCTTTCTTT. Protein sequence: CASSQDRETEAFF.

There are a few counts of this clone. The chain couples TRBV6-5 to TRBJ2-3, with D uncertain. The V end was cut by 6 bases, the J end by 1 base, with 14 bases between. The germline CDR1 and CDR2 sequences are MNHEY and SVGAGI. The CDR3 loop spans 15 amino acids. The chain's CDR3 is CASSVDQAGTDTQYF. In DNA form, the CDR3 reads TGTGCCAGCAGCGTGGACCAAGCAGGCACAGATACGCAGTATTTT.

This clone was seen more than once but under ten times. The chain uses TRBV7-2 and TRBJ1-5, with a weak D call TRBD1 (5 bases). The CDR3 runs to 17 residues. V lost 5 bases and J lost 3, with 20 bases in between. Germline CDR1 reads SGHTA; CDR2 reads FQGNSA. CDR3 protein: CASSPGSDNRINQPQHF. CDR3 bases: TGTGCCAGCAGCCCAGGGTCGGACAATCGAATCAATCAGCCCCAGCATTTT.

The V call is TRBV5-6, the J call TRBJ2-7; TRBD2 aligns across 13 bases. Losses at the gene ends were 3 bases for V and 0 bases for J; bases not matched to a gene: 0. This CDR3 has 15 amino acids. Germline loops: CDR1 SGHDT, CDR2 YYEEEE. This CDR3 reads CASSWTSGSSYEQYF. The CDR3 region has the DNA TGTGCCAGCAGCTGGACTAGCGGGAGCTCCTACGAGCAGTACTTC.

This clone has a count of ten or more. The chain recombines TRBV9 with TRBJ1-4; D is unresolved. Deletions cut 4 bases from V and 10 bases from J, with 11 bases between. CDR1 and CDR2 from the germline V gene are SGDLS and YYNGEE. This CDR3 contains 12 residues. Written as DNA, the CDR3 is TGTGCCAGCAGCCGTGCAGAGGGAAAACTGTTTTTT. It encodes CASSRAEGKLFF.

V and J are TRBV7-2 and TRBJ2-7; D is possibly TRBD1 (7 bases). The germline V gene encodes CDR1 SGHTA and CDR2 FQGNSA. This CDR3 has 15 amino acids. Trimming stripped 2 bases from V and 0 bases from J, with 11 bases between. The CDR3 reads CASSLPGGSSYEQYF. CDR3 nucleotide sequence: TGTGCCAGCAGCTTACCAGGGGGGAGCTCCTACGAGCAGTACTTC.

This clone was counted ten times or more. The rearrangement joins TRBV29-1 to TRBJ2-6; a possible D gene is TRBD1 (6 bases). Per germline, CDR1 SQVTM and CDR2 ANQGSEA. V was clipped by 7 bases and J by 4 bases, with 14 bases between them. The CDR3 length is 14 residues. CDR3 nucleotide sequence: TGCAGCGCCTTACAGGGTCCCGGGGCCAACGTCCTGACTTTC. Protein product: CSALQGPGANVLTF.

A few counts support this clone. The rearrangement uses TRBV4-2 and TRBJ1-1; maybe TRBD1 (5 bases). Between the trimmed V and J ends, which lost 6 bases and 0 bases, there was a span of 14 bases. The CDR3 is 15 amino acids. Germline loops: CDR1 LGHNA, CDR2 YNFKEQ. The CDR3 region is CASRQGGAMNTEAFF. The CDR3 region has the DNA TGTGCCAGCAGGCAGGGCGGAGCGATGAACACTGAAGCTTTCTTT.

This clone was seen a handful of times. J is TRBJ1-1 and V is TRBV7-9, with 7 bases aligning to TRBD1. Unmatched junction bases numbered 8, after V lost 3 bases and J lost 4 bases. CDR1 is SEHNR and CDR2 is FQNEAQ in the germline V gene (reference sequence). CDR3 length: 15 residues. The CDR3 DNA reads TGTGCCAGCAGCTTCGCAGACAGGGTGGGCACTGAAGCTTTCTTT. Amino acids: CASSFADRVGTEAFF. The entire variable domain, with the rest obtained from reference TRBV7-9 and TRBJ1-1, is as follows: DTGVSQNPRHKITKRGQNVTFRCDPISEHNRLYWYRQTLGQGPEFLTYFQNEAQLEKSRLLSDRFSAERPKGSFSTLEIQRTEQGDSAMYLCASSFADRVGTEAFFGQGTRLTVV.

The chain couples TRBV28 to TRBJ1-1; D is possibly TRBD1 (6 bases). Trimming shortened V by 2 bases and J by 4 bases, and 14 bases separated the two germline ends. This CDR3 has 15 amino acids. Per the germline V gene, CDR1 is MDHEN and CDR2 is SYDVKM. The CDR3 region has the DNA TGTGCCAGCAGTTTAGCCGGGACACGGAGCACTGAAGCTTTCTTT. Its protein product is CASSLAGTRSTEAFF.

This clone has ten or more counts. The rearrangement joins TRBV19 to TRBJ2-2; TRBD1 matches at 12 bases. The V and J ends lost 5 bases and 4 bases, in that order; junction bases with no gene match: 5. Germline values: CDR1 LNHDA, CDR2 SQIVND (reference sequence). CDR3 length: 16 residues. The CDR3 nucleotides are TGTGCCAGTAGTTCGGGACAGGGGGCTGGCACCGGGGAGCTGTTTTTT. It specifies CASSSGQGAGTGELFF.

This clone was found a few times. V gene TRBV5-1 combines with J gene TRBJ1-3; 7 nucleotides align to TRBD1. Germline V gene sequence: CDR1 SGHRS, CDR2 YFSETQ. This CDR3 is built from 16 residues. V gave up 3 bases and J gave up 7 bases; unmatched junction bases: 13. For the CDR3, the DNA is TGCGCCAGCAGCTCCACATTTCTCCAGGGGGACAACACCATATATTTT. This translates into CASSSTFLQGDNTIYF.

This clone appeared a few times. This CDR3 reads CASSQNTEAFF. CDR3 DNA sequence: TGCGCCAGCAGTCAGAACACTGAAGCTTTCTTT. V gene TRBV5-1 combines with J gene TRBJ1-1; no firm D call. The CDR3 is 11 amino acids. With 5 bases removed from V and 1 base from J, the gap between germline ends came to 3 bases. The germline CDR1 and CDR2 sequences are SGHRS and YFSETQ.

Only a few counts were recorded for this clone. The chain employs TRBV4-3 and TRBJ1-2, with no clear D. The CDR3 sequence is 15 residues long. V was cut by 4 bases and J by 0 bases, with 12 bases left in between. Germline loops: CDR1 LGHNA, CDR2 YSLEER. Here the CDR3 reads CASSPGLNSNYGYTF. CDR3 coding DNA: TGCGCCAGCAGCCCAGGACTGAATTCTAACTATGGCTACACCTTC.

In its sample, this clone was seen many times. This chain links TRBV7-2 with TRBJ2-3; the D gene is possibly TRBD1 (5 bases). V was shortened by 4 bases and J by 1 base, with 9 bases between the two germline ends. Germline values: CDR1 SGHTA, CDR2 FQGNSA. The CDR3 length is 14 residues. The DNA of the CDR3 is TGTGCCAGCAGCTGGGGCTCGGGCACAGATACGCAGTATTTT. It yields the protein CASSWGSGTDTQYF.

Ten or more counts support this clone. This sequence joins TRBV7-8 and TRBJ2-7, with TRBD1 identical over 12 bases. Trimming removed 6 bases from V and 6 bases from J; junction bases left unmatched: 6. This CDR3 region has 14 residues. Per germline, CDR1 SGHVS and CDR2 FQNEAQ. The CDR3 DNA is TGTGCCAGCAGAGCCGGGACAGGGGGCGGCGAGCAGTACTTC. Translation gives CASRAGTGGGEQYF.

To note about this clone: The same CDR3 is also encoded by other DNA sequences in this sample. The CDR3 loop is CAISVRDEQYF. Written as DNA, the CDR3 is TGTGCCATCAGTGTTAGGGACGAGCAGTACTTC. The chain recombines TRBV10-3 with TRBJ2-7, with D unresolved. CDR1 and CDR2 (germline): ENHRY, SYGVKD. The CDR3 covers 11 residues. V was pared by 4 bases and J by 5 bases, with 6 bases between.

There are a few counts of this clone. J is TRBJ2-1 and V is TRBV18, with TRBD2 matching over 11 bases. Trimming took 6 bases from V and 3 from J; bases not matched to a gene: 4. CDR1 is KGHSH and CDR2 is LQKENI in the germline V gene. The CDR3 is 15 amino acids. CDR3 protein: CASSKGLADYNEQFF. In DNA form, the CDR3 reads TGTGCCAGCTCGAAGGGACTAGCGGACTACAATGAGCAGTTCTTC. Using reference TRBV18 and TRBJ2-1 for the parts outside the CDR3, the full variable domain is NAGVMQNPRHLVRRRGQEARLRCSPMKGHSHVYWYRQLPEEGLKFMVYLQKENIIDESGMPKERFSAEFPKEGPSILRIQQVVRGDSAAYFCASSKGLADYNEQFFGPGTRLTVL.

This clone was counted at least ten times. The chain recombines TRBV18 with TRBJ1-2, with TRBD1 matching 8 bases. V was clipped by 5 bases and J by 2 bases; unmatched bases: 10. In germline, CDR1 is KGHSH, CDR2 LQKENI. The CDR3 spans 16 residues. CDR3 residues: CASSAEQGGGNYGYTF. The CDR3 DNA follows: TGTGCCAGCTCAGCGGAACAGGGGGGAGGCAACTATGGCTACACCTTC.

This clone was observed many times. The CDR3 sequence is CASSTRQGAEDTQYF. DNA for the CDR3: TGTGCCAGCAGCACGAGACAGGGGGCCGAAGATACGCAGTATTTT. The chain carries TRBV21-1 and TRBJ2-3; the table assigns TRBD1, which was not confirmed against the DNA. TRBV21-1 is assigned pseudogene status. The CDR3 contains 15 residues.

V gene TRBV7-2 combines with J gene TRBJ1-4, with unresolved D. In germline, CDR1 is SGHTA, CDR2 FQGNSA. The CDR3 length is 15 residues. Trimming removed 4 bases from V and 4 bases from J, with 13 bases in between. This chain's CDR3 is CASSSQWTGNEKLFF. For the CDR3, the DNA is TGTGCCAGCAGCTCCCAATGGACCGGTAATGAAAAACTGTTTTTT.

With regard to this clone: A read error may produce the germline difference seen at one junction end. CDR3 in DNA: TGTGCCTGGAGCCAATACCAAGACAGGGTCTTC. Encoded protein: CAWSQYQDRVF. The rearrangement links TRBV30 to TRBJ2-1; TRBD1 aligns across 7 bases. The germline CDR1 and CDR2 sequences are GTSNPN and SVGIG (reference sequence). The CDR3 sequence is 11 residues long.